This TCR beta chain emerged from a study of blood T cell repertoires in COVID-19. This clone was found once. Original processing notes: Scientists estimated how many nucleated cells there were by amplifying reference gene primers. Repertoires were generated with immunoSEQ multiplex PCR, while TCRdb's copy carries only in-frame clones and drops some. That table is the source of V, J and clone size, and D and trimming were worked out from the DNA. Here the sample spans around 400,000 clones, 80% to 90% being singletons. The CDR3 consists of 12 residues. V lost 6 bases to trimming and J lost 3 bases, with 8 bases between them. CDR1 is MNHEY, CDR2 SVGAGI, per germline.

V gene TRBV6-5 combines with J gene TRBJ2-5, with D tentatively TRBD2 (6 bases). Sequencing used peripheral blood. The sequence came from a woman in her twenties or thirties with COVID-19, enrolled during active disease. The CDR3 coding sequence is TGTGCCAGCAGGGGCGGGAAAGAGACCCAGTACTTC. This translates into CASRGGKETQYF.